This T cell receptor (beta chain) was identified in a study of blood T cell repertoires in COVID-19. Germline V gene data show CDR1 as SGHAT and CDR2 as FQNNGV. V lost 5 bases to trimming and J lost 1 base, with 17 bases between them. The length of the CDR3 is 16 residues. Under the authors' procedure: Amplification of reference gene primers provided the estimated nucleated cell counts. TCRdb keeps only in-frame clones here, not all; method: immunoSEQ multiplex PCR. Clonal size and the V and J genes are those of that table, whereas D and trimming came from the DNA. The data show 65,000 to 80,000 clones, with around 91% seen just once and about 5% held by the top ten.

The clonotype originates from a human donor in a cohort sampled during active COVID-19. The sample comprised peripheral blood. The chain recombines TRBV11-2 with TRBJ1-1, with D possibly matching TRBD1 (5 bases). The CDR3: CASSTGGGDSNTEAFF. As DNA, the CDR3 is TGTGCCAGCAGCACAGGCGGAGGGGATTCGAACACTGAAGCTTTCTTT.